This T cell receptor (beta chain) is drawn from a study of T cells in Graves' hyperthyroidism and ophthalmopathy. This clonotype was seen repeatedly, ten times or more. Antigen unknown. Study results and limitations: A model using 13 V-J features told ophthalmopathy apart from stable hyperthyroidism.

It was RNA transcripts that yielded the amplified TCR beta CDR3 regions. Primed by the HTBI set, a first-round RT-PCR was run on the TCR CDR3. TCRdb reanalysed the multiplex PCR reads using MiXCR and keeps one entry per CDR3 protein. Of approximately 690,000 distinct CDR3 sequences listed, more than 14% are singletons. Under 3 months was the duration of disease in ophthalmopathy patients, who also had a Clinical Activity Score of at least 3 and a NOSPECS grade of at least 4. Diagnostic decisions used clinical symptoms, serum thyroxine and TRAb, thyroid ultrasound and orbital computed tomography. The V and J ends lost 0 bases and 11 bases respectively, with 19 bases between them. This CDR3 has 15 amino acids.

Sequencing used blood. This clonotype originated in a woman aged 50 to 65 with Graves' ophthalmopathy. The J gene is TRBJ1-1, the V gene TRBV12-3 or TRBV12-4; perhaps TRBD1 as D (5 bases). CDR3 sequence (DNA): TGTGCCAGCAGTTTAGCGCTAAGGCTGGGGCGGGAGGCTTTCTTT. Its translation is CASSLALRLGREAFF.